Listed below are T cell receptor beta chains from one sample, sequenced in a study of T-cell memory formation after mild COVID-19. TCRdb re-called the 5' RACE reads with MiXCR, one entry per CDR3 protein. The sample shows more than 150,000 distinct CDR3 sequences, about a fifth of them seen only once. Sequenced input: PBMCs or a T cell subset sorted from them (not recorded which). Source of these receptors: an adult woman who had mild COVID-19 (a few samples of this study predate the infection). Cell type and time point are not known. The conserved cysteine and the conserved F or W are not part of the CDR3 here.

TRBJ2-5 TRBV3-1 ASSQVTPRQGGGETQY
TRBJ2-7 TRBV11-1 ASSPDHSYEQY
TRBJ2-7 TRBV6-6 ASSETEHYEQY
TRBJ2-5 TRBV7-9 ASSLRTSGTKETQY
TRBJ2-5 TRBV29-1 SVVAETQY
TRBJ2-2 TRBV30 AWATDNTGELF
TRBJ2-7 TRBV5-1 ASSRTGQDYEQY
TRBJ2-5 TRBV12-3/TRBV12-4 ASSFIPPAMETQY
TRBJ2-2 TRBV2 ASRWTGNTGELF
TRBJ1-1 TRBV5-1 ASRPGRTEAF
TRBJ1-5 TRBV12-3/TRBV12-4 ASSPPDRVGNQPQH
TRBJ1-5 TRBV6-5 ASGYSNQPQH
TRBJ2-5 TRBV7-2 ASSSSQGLAWKTKY
TRBJ1-2 TRBV20-1 SASPVGHRGYT
TRBJ1-6 TRBV20-1 SVPDTALYNSPLH
TRBJ1-2 TRBV2 ASSGQGAQGYT
TRBJ2-1 TRBV13 ASSSGWGGSIDNEQF
TRBJ2-3 TRBV9 ASSVGGAGGTDTQY
TRBJ1-1 TRBV7-9 ASSPGVAGGTEAF
TRBJ2-2 TRBV15 ATSREGYTGELF
TRBJ2-1 TRBV20-1 SARPGLAGGSAYNEQF
TRBJ2-7 TRBV4-3 ASSQASVGIGADYEQY
TRBJ2-5 TRBV5-6 ASSLVGSVETQY
TRBJ1-1 TRBV4-3 ASSQDAFGAGVTEAF
TRBJ2-7 TRBV7-2 ASSQSPGQVYYEQY
TRBJ1-5 TRBV5-1 ASSLGTANQPQH
TRBJ2-7 TRBV27 ASSYGGMYEQY